A single sample is the source of the 4 T cell receptor beta chains below, sequenced in a study of blood T cell repertoires in COVID-19. Clones were read by immunoSEQ multiplex PCR, and TCRdb kept only the in-frame ones, dropping some. The sample shows a few hundred thousand clones, around 90% of them seen only once. Sequenced input: peripheral blood. The receptor set was obtained from a person aged 18 to 29 with COVID-19, enrolled during active disease.

The rearrangement joins TRBV15 to TRBJ1-2; a weak D match, TRBD1 (5 bases). The CDR3 sequence is 13 residues long. CDR1 is LNHNV and CDR2 is YYDKDF in the germline V gene (reference sequence). Trimming cost V 3 bases and J 5 bases, with 10 bases left between them. The CDR3 protein is CATSSGGGYGYTF. The CDR3 DNA is TGTGCCACCAGCAGTGGGGGGGGATATGGCTACACCTTC. Looking up the rest from reference TRBV15 and TRBJ1-2 gives the full variable domain: DAMVIQNPRYQVTQFGKPVTLSCSQTLNHNVMYWYQQKSSQAPKLLFHYYDKDFNNEADTPDNFQSRRPNTSFCFLDIRSPGLGDTAMYLCATSSGGGYGYTFGSGTRLTVV.

This chain joins TRBV12-3 or TRBV12-4 and TRBJ2-5, with 11 bases lining up with TRBD2. This CDR3 spans 13 amino acids. V was clipped by 8 bases and J by 2 bases; unmatched bases: 1. CDR3 DNA sequence: TGTGCCAGCCGACTAGCGGGGCAAGAGACCCAGTACTTC. Encoded protein: CASRLAGQETQYF.

The V and J genes are TRBV15 and TRBJ2-7, with 12 bases lining up with TRBD1. Germline V gene data show CDR1 as LNHNV and CDR2 as YYDKDF (reference sequence). The CDR3 runs 15 residues. V lost 3 bases, J lost 5 bases, and 5 bases stayed unmatched. The CDR3 spells CATSSAGTGGNEQYF. Written as DNA, the CDR3 is TGTGCCACCAGCAGCGCCGGGACAGGGGGCAACGAGCAGTACTTC.

The V and J genes are TRBV19 and TRBJ1-1, with D unclear. Trimming took 11 bases from V and 7 from J, leaving 17 bases between them. This CDR3 region has 12 residues. Germline V lookup: CDR1 LNHDA, CDR2 SQIVND (reference sequence). CDR3 in DNA: TGTGCCGGGCATACGAGTATCTTTGAAGCTTTCTTT. Translated, it gives CAGHTSIFEAFF.